The subject of this entry is one T cell receptor (beta chain). Its specificity is unknown. Germline V CDR1 and CDR2: SEHNR, FQNEAQ (reference sequence). The CDR3 totals 14 residues. Trimming shortened V by 5 bases and J by 4 bases, and 14 bases separated the two germline ends. This sample was included in a study of regulatory T cells in long-lasting Graves disease. Overall study findings and caveats: Persistent Graves' patients showed a TCR diversity that was lower than that of newly diagnosed ones. Among persistent patients, a larger number of public clonotypes were shared (roughly 2,900) than among newly diagnosed patients (roughly 1,000).

Arm-PCR of CDR3 regions and iRepertoire HTBI primers were used to build TCR beta libraries. Via MiXCR, TCRdb re-called the multiplex PCR reads, giving one row per CDR3 protein. This sample yields roughly 520,000 distinct CDR3 sequences, of which around 12% are seen a single time; approximately 9.6% belongs to the top ten. Time point of the sample: newly diagnosed GD, antithyroid drugs for less than 3 months. TCR sequences were obtained from RNA taken from PBMCs. The sample was also reused in another study, on T cells in Graves' hyperthyroidism and ophthalmopathy. As that study records: Over 18 months, lack of ophthalmopathy progression marked Graves' hyperthyroidism as stable.

This chain links TRBV7-9 with TRBJ1-1; no firm D call. The receptor comes from a woman in her twenties or thirties with Graves disease. The sequencing here drew on peripheral blood mononuclear cells (PBMCs), taken at new diagnosis, from a patient treated with antithyroid drugs. The CDR3 reads CASSPAGWSTEAFF. CDR3 bases: TGTGCCAGCAGCCCCGCGGGTTGGAGCACTGAAGCTTTCTTT.